Described below is a single T cell receptor beta chain sequence and its context. Antigen specificity is unknown. Vbeta (60) and Jbeta (13) primers were used in the PCR. Measured with immunoSEQ multiplex PCR; TCRdb has only the in-frame clones, and not every one. The sample yields 180,000 or so clones, 82% seen once. Germline loops: CDR1 SGDLS, CDR2 YYNGEE. Trimming removed 0 bases from V and 5 bases from J; junction bases left unmatched: 3. The CDR3 covers 14 residues. The sample comes from a study of cytomegalovirus exposure and HLA in healthy donors. Study overall: Researchers found that roughly 81% of 300 to 450 genotyped donors fell within the Caucasian-associated ancestry cluster. Study observations and caveats: A later analysis reportedly identified an Asian-associated ancestry cluster as carrying fewer N-insertions than the roughly 700-donor mean. Reports indicate that TCR beta sequences accurately predicted the HLA-A and HLA-B alleles of most subjects. Cytomegalovirus-associated status was assigned to roughly 160 TCR beta chains.

What was sequenced was PBMCs. This receptor was obtained from a male donor in good health and CMV-seronegative. V gene TRBV9 combines with J gene TRBJ2-3; 7 positions agree with TRBD1. For the CDR3, the DNA is TGTGCCAGCAGCGTAGCACACAGGGGAGATACGCAGTATTTT. The encoded protein is CASSVAHRGDTQYF.